This T cell receptor beta chain was retrieved from a study of shared clonotypes between healthy human individuals. Using immunoSEQ multiplex PCR, the repertoire was profiled, and TCRdb retains in-frame clones only, with some absent. The repertoire holds over a million clones, with roughly 96% as singletons. V was trimmed by 2 bases and J by 15 bases, leaving 8 bases between them. CDR1 is KGHSH, CDR2 LQKENI, per germline. This CDR3 is 11 amino acids long. This receptor was identified in a man aged 25 to 40 in good health. The sequenced sample consisted of naive CD4+ T cells sorted from blood. Subset specified: CD45RA+ positively selected. This chain uses TRBV18 with TRBJ1-6; no clear D gene. Written as DNA, the CDR3 is TGTGCCAGCTCACCAGGGGATAACCTCCACTTT. It yields the protein CASSPGDNLHF.